This T cell receptor beta chain was sequenced during a study of human T cells and chemical hapten exposure. About the study: Sensitization used 2% DPC on around 2 cm by around 2 cm upper inner arm skin.

Points from the study as a whole: All donors were alopecia patients, so their immunity may differ from that of healthy people.

The V segment lost 2 bases and the J segment 5 bases; nucleotides outside the gene matches: 12. Germline V gene lookup returns CDR1 SGHTA and CDR2 FQGNSA. This CDR3 spans 16 amino acids. At least ten counts were recorded for this clonotype. Its antigen remains unknown. TCRdb redid the calling of the RACE reads with MiXCR, one entry per CDR3 protein. Among 85,000 to 100,000 distinct CDR3 sequences, roughly a tenth were seen once, and the ten largest hold approximately 3.3%. The time point was: pre-sensitization, week 0. The treatment was: therapeutic diphenylcyclopropenone sensitization with weekly scalp DPC. In every case, blood was obtained before the patch test was applied.

Sequences were derived from whole blood, sampled in connection with sensitization to the hapten diphenylcyclopropenone (DPC). This chain connects TRBV7-2 to TRBJ2-7, with 7 bases that match TRBD1. The source is a woman aged 55 to 70 with alopecia areata. Some clones in this sample may be carry-over from other donors' samples. CDR3 region: CASSLWPGQRSHEQYF. In nucleotides, the CDR3 is TGTGCCAGCAGCTTATGGCCGGGACAGCGGTCCCACGAGCAGTACTTC.